This passage covers 14 T cell receptor beta chains from one sample sequenced in a study of regulatory T cells in long-lasting Graves disease. TCR beta libraries were built with iRepertoire HTBI primers and Arm-PCR of CDR3 regions. TCRdb itself ran the multiplex PCR reads through MiXCR, one entry per CDR3 protein. In the table there are approximately 690,000 distinct CDR3 sequences, 25% to 30% of which are singletons. The time point here: persistent/refractory GD, antithyroid drugs over 5 years with positive TRAb. Generation of the TCR library employed RNA extracted from PBMCs. The material was peripheral blood mononuclear cells (PBMCs), obtained when the disease was refractory, from a patient treated with antithyroid drugs. Source of these receptors: a female donor with Graves disease.

The J gene is TRBJ1-2, the V gene TRBV5-1; D is uncertain. The CDR3 consists of 14 residues. Germline V CDR1 and CDR2: SGHRS, YFSETQ. Deletions cut 7 bases from V and 0 bases from J, with 13 bases between. CDR3 region: CASCPEASNYGYTF. In DNA, the CDR3 is TGCGCCAGCTGCCCGGAGGCCTCTAACTATGGCTACACCTTC.

This sequence joins TRBV3-1 and TRBJ2-7; 8 positions agree with TRBD2. J gave up 7 bases and V 4 bases, and 15 bases lay outside the gene matches. CDR1 is LGHDT and CDR2 is YNNKEL in the germline V gene (reference sequence). There are 16 residues in the CDR3. CDR3 protein: CASSLRSGTGVEEQYF. In DNA, the CDR3 is TGTGCCAGCAGCCTACGTAGCGGGACTGGAGTGGAAGAGCAGTACTTC.

This clonotype has just a few counts. The V call is TRBV7-9, the J call TRBJ1-4; 10 bases align to TRBD1. The CDR3 runs 15 residues. The V and J ends lost 3 bases and 8 bases, in that order; junction bases with no gene match: 6. CDR1 and CDR2 (germline): SEHNR, FQNEAQ (reference sequence). For the CDR3, the DNA is TGTGCCAGCAGCTTCCCGGGACAGGGGAAAGAAAAACTGTTTTTT. Its translation is CASSFPGQGKEKLFF.

This clonotype was counted at least ten times. The V call is TRBV7-2, the J call TRBJ2-7; a weak D match, TRBD1 (5 bases). Trimming shortened V by 5 bases and J by 9 bases, and 20 bases separated the two germline ends. Germline assignment: CDR1 SGHTA and CDR2 FQGNSA. The CDR3 runs to 14 residues. The CDR3 DNA reads TGTGCCAGCAGCCCCGGGCTGGGGCGCGTCTCGCAGTACTTC. It yields the protein CASSPGLGRVSQYF.

The CDR3 protein is CASSFSGGQNYGYTF. In DNA form, the CDR3 reads TGTGCCAGCAGTTTTTCTGGAGGTCAGAACTATGGCTACACCTTC. The chain joins TRBV28 to TRBJ1-2; D is unresolved. This CDR3 contains 15 residues. Germline lookup yields CDR1 MDHEN and CDR2 SYDVKM. Trimming left V 3 bases short and J 2 bases short, with 13 bases between.

The gene calls are TRBV19 and TRBJ1-2; 11 nucleotides align to TRBD1. The length of the CDR3 is 16 residues. Germline assignment: CDR1 LNHDA and CDR2 SQIVND (reference sequence). With V trimmed by 6 bases and J by 1 base, 7 bases remained unmatched. CDR3 sequence (DNA): TGTGCCAGTAGAGCATGGGGACAGGGGGATAACTATGGCTACACCTTC. Protein product: CASRAWGQGDNYGYTF.

In its sample, this clonotype was seen a few times. The CDR3 protein is CASSLAGPEAGNTIYF. The CDR3 nucleotides read TGCGCCAGCAGCTTGGCCGGGCCCGAGGCTGGAAACACCATATATTTT. This chain uses TRBV5-1 with TRBJ1-3; no clear D gene. Per the germline V gene, CDR1 is SGHRS and CDR2 is YFSETQ. The V and J ends lost 0 bases and 2 bases respectively, with 12 bases between them. The CDR3 is 16 amino acids.

This clonotype was observed a few times. The rearrangement joins TRBV6-2 or TRBV6-3 to TRBJ2-2, with 10 bases aligning to TRBD2. Germline V gives CDR1 MNHEY, CDR2 SVGEGT. Unmatched junction bases numbered 6, after V lost 8 bases and J lost 6 bases. The length of the CDR3 is 14 residues. Written as DNA, the CDR3 is TGTGCCAGCTCTAGCGGGAGTGTCGCCGGGGAGCTGTTTTTT. Amino acids: CASSSGSVAGELFF.

This clonotype has a count of ten or more. The rearrangement links TRBV2 to TRBJ2-2, with 10 bases identical to TRBD1. The germline CDR1 and CDR2 sequences are SNHLY and FYNNEI. This CDR3 region has 15 residues. V was clipped by 10 bases and J by 4 bases; unmatched bases: 9. The CDR3 DNA follows: TGTGCCACAATCCGGGACAGGGGTTTCACCGGGGAGCTGTTTTTT. The encoded protein is CATIRDRGFTGELFF.

In its sample, this clonotype was seen a few times. The chain carries TRBV19 and TRBJ1-6; the D gene is possibly TRBD1 (5 bases). Trimming cost V 3 bases and J 7 bases, with 7 bases left between them. The CDR3 length is 13 residues. CDR1 LNHDA and CDR2 SQIVND come from the germline V gene (reference sequence). The CDR3 protein is CASSIRENSPLHF. The DNA for the CDR3 is TGTGCCAGTAGTATCAGGGAGAATTCACCCCTCCACTTT.

This clonotype has a handful of counts. The chain uses TRBV19 and TRBJ2-5, with 12 nucleotides matching TRBD2. This CDR3 is 15 amino acids long. Unmatched junction bases numbered 1, after V lost 3 bases and J lost 2 bases. The germline V gene has CDR1 LNHDA and CDR2 SQIVND (reference sequence). The CDR3: CASSIGTSGQETQYF. CDR3 coding DNA: TGTGCCAGTAGTATTGGGACTAGCGGGCAAGAGACCCAGTACTTC.

The sample holds a few counts of this clonotype. The chain couples TRBV28 to TRBJ2-2; D is possibly TRBD1 (6 bases). Germline V gene sequence: CDR1 MDHEN, CDR2 SYDVKM. CDR3 length: 14 residues. Trimming left V 6 bases short and J 1 base short, with 9 bases between. CDR3 sequence: CASRQQGNTGELFF. The CDR3 bases are TGTGCCAGCAGGCAACAGGGGAACACCGGGGAGCTGTTTTTT.

The V call is TRBV2, the J call TRBJ2-1; a possible D gene is TRBD2 (6 bases). CDR1 SNHLY and CDR2 FYNNEI come from the germline V gene. V was trimmed by 3 bases and J by 0 bases, leaving 15 bases between them. The CDR3 spans 17 residues. CDR3 DNA: TGTGCCAGCAGTGACCAACTAGCAGCGAGCTCCTACAATGAGCAGTTCTTC. Translated: CASSDQLAASSYNEQFF.

The chain uses TRBV20-1 and TRBJ2-7, with D uncertain. The CDR3 is made up of 11 amino acids. Trimming cost V 1 base and J 7 bases, with 8 bases left between them. From germline, CDR1 is DFQATT and CDR2 SNEGSKA (reference sequence). For the CDR3, the DNA is TGCAGTGCTAGAGGCGTCACGGAGCAGTACTTC. Residues: CSARGVTEQYF.